Shown below are 26 T cell receptor beta chains from a single sample sequenced in a study of shared clonotypes between healthy human individuals. This table comes from immunoSEQ multiplex PCR, and its TCRdb copy is limited to in-frame clones, with some not included. This sample has approximately 1.9 million clones, with about 94% found just once. CD8 cells classed as naive were CD45RO-negative and positively selected for CCR7, excluding terminally differentiated effector memory CD45RA+ cells. Sequenced sample: naive CD8+ T cells from PBMCs. The source of these receptors is a man in his late teens or twenties in good health. Some clones in this sample may be carry-over from other donors' samples.

This sequence joins TRBV5-1 and TRBJ2-3; 13 bases map to TRBD2. Germline assignment: CDR1 SGHRS and CDR2 YFSETQ. Trimming at V came to 4 bases and at J to 3 bases, leaving 5 bases not matched to a gene. This CDR3 region has 16 residues. This chain's CDR3 is CASSLRLAGGTDTQYF. The DNA of the CDR3 is TGCGCCAGCAGCCTTCGACTAGCGGGAGGTACAGATACGCAGTATTTT.

This sequence joins TRBV15 and TRBJ2-6; D is ambiguous. The germline CDR1 and CDR2 sequences are LNHNV and YYDKDF (reference sequence). This CDR3 is 14 amino acids long. V was shortened by 8 bases and J by 0 bases, with 8 bases between the two germline ends. The CDR3 region has the DNA TGTGCCACCGCGGCTAACTCTGGGGCCAACGTCCTGACTTTC. Translation gives CATAANSGANVLTF. The complete variable domain, with remaining parts taken from reference TRBV15 and TRBJ2-6, reads DAMVIQNPRYQVTQFGKPVTLSCSQTLNHNVMYWYQQKSSQAPKLLFHYYDKDFNNEADTPDNFQSRRPNTSFCFLDIRSPGLGDTAMYLCATAANSGANVLTFGAGSRLTVL.

The chain couples TRBV15 to TRBJ2-1; 10 bases agree with TRBD2. The CDR3 is made up of 15 amino acids. V lost 5 bases, J lost 4 bases, and 5 bases stayed unmatched. Germline V CDR1 and CDR2: LNHNV, YYDKDF (reference sequence). The DNA of the CDR3 is TGTGCCACCAGCCCGGGACTAGCGTCTTACAATGAGCAGTTCTTC. It translates to CATSPGLASYNEQFF.

Concerning this clone: Other DNA sequences in this sample translate to the same CDR3. The chain is built from TRBV5-1 and TRBJ2-7; TRBD1 agrees at 9 bases. Germline V CDR1 and CDR2: SGHRS, YFSETQ. The ends lost 4 bases at V and 1 base at J; junction bases unmatched: 0. The CDR3 consists of 13 residues. CDR3 in DNA: TGCGCCAGCAGCGGGACAGGGTCCTACGAGCAGTACTTC. As protein: CASSGTGSYEQYF.

The DNA for the CDR3 is TGTGCCAGCAGCCTTCTCGCGGGAGCCCCCAATGAGCAGTTCTTC. It codes for CASSLLAGAPNEQFF. The rearrangement joins TRBV11-2 to TRBJ2-1; 7 nucleotides agree with TRBD2. This CDR3 contains 15 residues. Germline V gene sequence: CDR1 SGHAT, CDR2 FQNNGV. The ends lost 5 bases at V and 6 bases at J; junction bases unmatched: 10.

As to this clone: Other DNA sequences in the same sample also yield this CDR3. V usage is TRBV9 and J usage is TRBJ2-1, with TRBD2 identical over 13 bases. The V segment lost 3 bases and the J segment 8 bases; nucleotides outside the gene matches: 5. Germline V gene lookup returns CDR1 SGDLS and CDR2 YYNGEE. CDR3 length equals 15 residues. CDR3 in amino acids: CASSATSGRAYEQFF. The CDR3 DNA sequence: TGTGCCAGCAGCGCTACTAGCGGGAGGGCCTATGAGCAGTTCTTC.

This chain connects TRBV7-9 to TRBJ1-1; D gene unclear. The CDR3 has 15 amino acids. V shed 2 bases and J shed 1 base, with 11 bases lying between them. The V gene's germline CDR1 is SEHNR and CDR2 FQNEAQ (reference sequence). The CDR3 nucleotides are TGTGCCAGCAGCTTAATCGCCGGTCAGAACACTGAAGCTTTCTTT. It yields the protein CASSLIAGQNTEAFF.

The chain is built from TRBV2 and TRBJ2-7; possibly TRBD2 for D (6 bases). This CDR3 spans 12 amino acids. Per the germline V gene, CDR1 is SNHLY and CDR2 is FYNNEI. Between the trimmed V and J ends, which lost 2 bases and 9 bases, there was a span of 11 bases. CDR3 sequence (DNA): TGTGCCAGCAGTGAATGGAGGGGAGGGCAGTACTTC. Translating it yields CASSEWRGGQYF.

The rearrangement links TRBV13 to TRBJ1-1; perhaps TRBD1 as D (5 bases). Germline CDR1 PRHDT, CDR2 FYEKMQ (reference sequence). The ends were cut back, 5 bases at V and 1 base at J, with 14 bases in the middle. The CDR3 has 15 amino acids. The CDR3 DNA reads TGTGCCAGCAGCCCTACCAGAGGACAGAACACTGAAGCTTTCTTT. It is translated as CASSPTRGQNTEAFF.

The rearrangement joins TRBV5-4 to TRBJ2-3; TRBD1 aligns across 9 bases. Trimming removed 4 bases from V and 2 bases from J; junction bases left unmatched: 8. CDR1 and CDR2 from the germline V gene are SGHNT and YYREEE (reference sequence). CDR3 length: 16 amino acids. CDR3 nucleotide sequence: TGTGCCAGCAGCCCACCCGGGACAGGGTTCACAGATACGCAGTATTTT. Its translation: CASSPPGTGFTDTQYF.

The chain has TRBV19 and TRBJ1-5, with a possible D match to TRBD1 (6 bases). CDR3 length equals 18 residues. The germline V gene has CDR1 LNHDA and CDR2 SQIVND (reference sequence). V shed 3 bases and J shed 1 base, with 19 bases lying between them. The CDR3 coding sequence is TGTGCCAGTAGTATCTTGGACAGTTTTTTCCTGAGCAATCAGCCCCAGCATTTT. Translated: CASSILDSFFLSNQPQHF.

V usage is TRBV18 and J usage is TRBJ1-1; D unresolved. V was cut by 6 bases and J by 3 bases, with 26 bases left in between. CDR3 size: 18 residues. Looked up from germline, CDR1 is KGHSH and CDR2 is LQKENI. CDR3 DNA sequence: TGTGCCAGCTCGCCGGTTGATTCTGGGTGGGCTGGTGACACTGAAGCTTTCTTT. Translation: CASSPVDSGWAGDTEAFF.

The chain has TRBV4-3 and TRBJ2-7; tentatively, D is TRBD1 or TRBD2 (6 bases each). Germline lookup yields CDR1 LGHNA and CDR2 YSLEER. Trimming left V 0 bases short and J 6 bases short, with 12 bases between. The CDR3 spans 14 residues. Here the CDR3 reads CASSQDLEGGEQYF. The CDR3 DNA reads TGCGCCAGCAGCCAAGATCTCGAGGGGGGCGAGCAGTACTTC.

The chain links TRBV28 to TRBJ2-7, with D possibly TRBD1 on 6 matching bases. CDR1 MDHEN and CDR2 SYDVKM come from the germline V gene. The CDR3 runs to 19 residues. V dropped 3 bases and J dropped 1 base, with 25 bases sitting between them. The CDR3 nucleotides are TGTGCCAGCAGTTTTCCCCGGTGGATGCGGACAGCCCTATCCTACGAGCAGTACTTC. Protein: CASSFPRWMRTALSYEQYF.

The chain is built from TRBV27 and TRBJ2-3; D is possibly TRBD2 (6 bases). CDR1 and CDR2 from the germline V gene are MNHEY and SMNVEV (reference sequence). The CDR3 consists of 16 residues. V lost 6 bases and J 0 bases, leaving 16 bases between the germline ends. The CDR3 is CASSGHPSGSTDTQYF. CDR3 nucleotide sequence: TGTGCCAGCAGCGGCCACCCAAGCGGGAGCACAGATACGCAGTATTTT.

J is TRBJ2-7 and V is TRBV5-6; perhaps TRBD1 as D (6 bases). The CDR3 is made up of 15 amino acids. Germline V CDR1 and CDR2: SGHDT, YYEEEE. Trimming removed 5 bases from V and 3 bases from J, with 18 bases in between. CDR3 residues: CASSSRQVYLYEQYF. CDR3 DNA sequence: TGTGCCAGCAGTTCTAGACAGGTCTACCTCTACGAGCAGTACTTC.

This clone occurred once. V gene TRBV27 combines with J gene TRBJ2-3, with 9 bases identical to TRBD2. The V gene end was trimmed by 10 bases and the J gene end by 0 bases; junction bases not matched to a gene: 5. Germline-derived CDR1 and CDR2 are MNHEY and SMNVEV (reference sequence). The CDR3 covers 14 residues. The CDR3 region is CATASGTSTDTQYF. CDR3 bases: TGTGCCACAGCTAGCGGGACTAGCACAGATACGCAGTATTTT.

The chain recombines TRBV28 with TRBJ2-1; 8 bases are a match to TRBD2. J gave up 2 bases and V 6 bases, and 6 bases lay outside the gene matches. CDR3 length: 15 residues. The germline V gene encodes CDR1 MDHEN and CDR2 SYDVKM. CDR3 DNA: TGTGCCAGCAGCCCCGGGGGGGTCGCCTACAATGAGCAGTTCTTC. This codes for CASSPGGVAYNEQFF.

The chain recombines TRBV28 with TRBJ2-7, with 7 bases that match TRBD1. In germline, CDR1 is MDHEN, CDR2 SYDVKM. V was clipped by 6 bases and J by 1 base; unmatched bases: 9. This CDR3 spans 15 amino acids. The CDR3 DNA sequence: TGTGCCAGCAGCGACCGGGGACAGCCGTCCTACGAGCAGTACTTC. It encodes CASSDRGQPSYEQYF.

CDR3 protein: CASSTWTSGSFSNEQFF. In DNA, the CDR3 is TGTGCCAGCAGCACCTGGACTAGCGGGAGTTTTTCTAATGAGCAGTTCTTC. The chain links TRBV7-8 to TRBJ2-1; 13 bases fit TRBD2. This CDR3 has 17 amino acids. The V gene's germline CDR1 is SGHVS and CDR2 FQNEAQ. J was trimmed by 7 bases and V by 5 bases; bases with no gene match: 11.

The rearrangement links TRBV4-1 to TRBJ2-1; D remains unclear. The CDR3 contains 15 residues. Per the germline V gene, CDR1 is MGHRA and CDR2 is YSYEKL. V lost 2 bases and J 0 bases, leaving 8 bases between the germline ends. The CDR3 here is CASSQSSSSYNEQFF. The DNA for the CDR3 is TGCGCCAGCAGCCAAAGTAGTAGCTCCTACAATGAGCAGTTCTTC.

The genes are TRBV27 and TRBJ2-7; D unclear. Trimming removed 11 bases from V and 4 bases from J, with 6 bases in between. The CDR3 extends over 9 amino acids. The germline V gene encodes CDR1 MNHEY and CDR2 SMNVEV (reference sequence). DNA of the CDR3: TGTGCCGGCTCTTACGAGCAGTACTTC. Encoded protein: CAGSYEQYF.

CDR3 sequence: CASSPDPGLAYEQYF. The CDR3 nucleotides are TGTGCCAGCAGCCCCGATCCCGGACTCGCCTACGAGCAGTACTTC. The rearrangement links TRBV28 to TRBJ2-7, with D perhaps matching TRBD2 (5 bases). V shed 6 bases and J shed 2 bases, with 17 bases lying between them. Germline-derived CDR1 and CDR2 are MDHEN and SYDVKM. CDR3 length: 15 amino acids.

This chain joins TRBV30 and TRBJ2-3; no clear D gene. The germline V gene encodes CDR1 GTSNPN and CDR2 SVGIG (reference sequence). Trimming pared 3 bases from V and 0 bases from J, leaving 4 bases between. This CDR3 is built from 12 residues. This chain's CDR3 is CAWRGSTDTQYF. The CDR3 DNA reads as TGTGCCTGGAGGGGCAGCACAGATACGCAGTATTTT.

The rearrangement links TRBV7-3 to TRBJ2-7; 8 nucleotides align to TRBD1. CDR3 length: 13 residues. Germline CDR1 and CDR2: SGHTA and FQGTGA. J was trimmed by 5 bases and V by 5 bases; bases with no gene match: 5. The CDR3 nucleotides read TGTGCCAGCAGCCCGACAGGGGCCCACGAGCAGTACTTC. Its protein product is CASSPTGAHEQYF.

V usage is TRBV5-4 and J usage is TRBJ2-7; 10 nucleotides match TRBD2. CDR1 SGHNT and CDR2 YYREEE come from the germline V gene (reference sequence). V lost 4 bases and J lost 4; bases outside the gene matches: 8. There are 15 residues in the CDR3. The CDR3 loop reads CASSVAPSGSYEQYF. The CDR3 DNA reads as TGTGCCAGCAGCGTTGCGCCTAGCGGGAGTTACGAGCAGTACTTC.